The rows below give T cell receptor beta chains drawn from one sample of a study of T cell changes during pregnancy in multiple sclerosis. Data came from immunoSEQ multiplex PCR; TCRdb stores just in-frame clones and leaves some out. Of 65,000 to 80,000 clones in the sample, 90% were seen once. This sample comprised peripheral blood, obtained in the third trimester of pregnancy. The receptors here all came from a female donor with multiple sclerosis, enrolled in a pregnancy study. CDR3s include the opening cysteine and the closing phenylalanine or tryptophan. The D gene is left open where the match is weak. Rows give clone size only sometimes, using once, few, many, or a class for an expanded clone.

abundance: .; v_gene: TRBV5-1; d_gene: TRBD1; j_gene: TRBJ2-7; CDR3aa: CASSLVGQEVYEQYF; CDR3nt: TGCGCCAGCAGCTTGGTTGGACAGGAGGTTTACGAGCAGTACTTC
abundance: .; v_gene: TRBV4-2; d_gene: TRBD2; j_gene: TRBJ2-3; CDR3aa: CASSQTSGKTDTQYF; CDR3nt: TGTGCCAGCAGCCAAACTAGCGGGAAGACAGATACGCAGTATTTT
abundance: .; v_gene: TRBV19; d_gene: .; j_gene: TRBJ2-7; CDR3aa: CASSIQGRAYEQYF; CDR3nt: TGTGCCAGTAGTATACAGGGGAGAGCCTACGAGCAGTACTTC
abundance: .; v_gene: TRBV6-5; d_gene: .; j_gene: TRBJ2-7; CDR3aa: CASRQHYEQYF; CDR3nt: TGTGCCAGCAGACAACACTACGAGCAGTACTTC
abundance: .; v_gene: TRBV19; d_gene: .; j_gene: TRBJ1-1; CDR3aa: CASSMTVNAEAFF; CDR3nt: TGTGCCAGTAGTATGACAGTGAACGCTGAAGCTTTCTTT
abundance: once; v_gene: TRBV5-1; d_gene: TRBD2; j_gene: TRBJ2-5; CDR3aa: CASSLFASGETQYF; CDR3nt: TGCGCCAGCAGCTTGTTTGCTAGCGGGGAGACCCAGTACTTC
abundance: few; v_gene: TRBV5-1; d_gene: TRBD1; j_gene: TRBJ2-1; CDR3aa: CASSHGRGNEQFF; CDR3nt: TGCGCCAGCAGCCACGGCAGGGGGAATGAGCAGTTCTTC
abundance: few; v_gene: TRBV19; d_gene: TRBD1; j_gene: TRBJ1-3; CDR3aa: CASSIDLFGGQGRSGNTIYF; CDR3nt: TGTGCCAGTAGTATAGATCTCTTCGGGGGACAGGGACGCTCTGGAAACACCATATATTTT
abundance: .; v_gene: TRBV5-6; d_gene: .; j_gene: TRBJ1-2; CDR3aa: CASLLGAGGYTF; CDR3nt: TGTGCCAGCCTACTGGGGGCAGGAGGCTACACCTTC
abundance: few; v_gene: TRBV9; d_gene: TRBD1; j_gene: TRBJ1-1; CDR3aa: CASSLRTGVSEAFF; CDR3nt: TGTGCCAGCAGCCTCCGGACAGGGGTGTCCGAAGCTTTCTTT
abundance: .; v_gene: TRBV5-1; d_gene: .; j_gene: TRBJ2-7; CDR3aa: CASSPPANYYEQYF; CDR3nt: TGCGCCAGCAGCCCCCCAGCGAACTACTACGAGCAGTACTTC
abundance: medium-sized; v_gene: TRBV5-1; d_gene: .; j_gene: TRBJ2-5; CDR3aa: CASSFFPGQTETQYF; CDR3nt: TGCGCCAGCAGCTTTTTCCCGGGTCAGACGGAGACCCAGTACTTC
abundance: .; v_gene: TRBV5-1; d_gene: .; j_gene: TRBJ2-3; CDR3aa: CASSLARKRDGGIADTQYF; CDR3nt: TGCGCCAGCAGCTTGGCCAGGAAGCGAGACGGGGGTATTGCAGATACGCAGTATTTT
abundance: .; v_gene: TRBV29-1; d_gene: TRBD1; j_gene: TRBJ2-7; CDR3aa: CSVASGTGGSHEQYF; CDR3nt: TGCAGCGTCGCGTCGGGGACAGGGGGCTCCCACGAGCAGTACTTC
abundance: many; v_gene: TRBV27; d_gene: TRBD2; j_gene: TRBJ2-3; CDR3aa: CASSLLVGVAGPRSPRTDTQYF; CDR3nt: TGTGCCAGCAGTTTACTTGTGGGGGTAGCGGGACCTCGATCCCCACGGACAGATACGCAGTATTTT
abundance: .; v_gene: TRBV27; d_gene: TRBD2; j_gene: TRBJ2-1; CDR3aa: CASSLERGAREQFF; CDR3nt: TGTGCCAGCAGTTTGGAGCGGGGGGCGAGGGAGCAGTTCTTC
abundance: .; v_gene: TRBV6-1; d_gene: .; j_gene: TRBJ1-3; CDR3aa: CASTGQFSGNTIYF; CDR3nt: TGTGCCAGCACCGGACAATTCTCTGGAAACACCATATATTTT
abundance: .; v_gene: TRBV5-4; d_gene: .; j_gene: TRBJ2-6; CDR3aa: CASSITGNSGANVLTF; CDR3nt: TGTGCCAGCAGCATAACAGGGAACTCTGGGGCCAACGTCCTGACTTTC
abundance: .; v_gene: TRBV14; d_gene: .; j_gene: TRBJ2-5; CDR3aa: CASSHRWAETQYF; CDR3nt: TGTGCCAGCAGCCATCGTTGGGCGGAGACCCAGTACTTC
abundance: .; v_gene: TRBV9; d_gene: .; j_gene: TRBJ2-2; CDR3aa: CASSVMGGVTGELFF; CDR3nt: TGTGCCAGCAGCGTTATGGGGGGAGTCACCGGGGAGCTGTTTTTT
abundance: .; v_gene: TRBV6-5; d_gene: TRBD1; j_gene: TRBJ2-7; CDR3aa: CASSYDRGYEQYF; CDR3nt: TGTGCCAGCAGCTACGACAGGGGATACGAGCAGTACTTC
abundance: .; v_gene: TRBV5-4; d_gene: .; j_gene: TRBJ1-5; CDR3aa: CASSLGGASNQPQHF; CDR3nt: TGTGCCAGCAGCTTGGGAGGCGCTAGCAATCAGCCCCAGCATTTT
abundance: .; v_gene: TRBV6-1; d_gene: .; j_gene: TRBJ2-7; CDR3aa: CASSALSTYEQYF; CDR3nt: TGTGCCAGCAGTGCACTGTCTACCTACGAGCAGTACTTC
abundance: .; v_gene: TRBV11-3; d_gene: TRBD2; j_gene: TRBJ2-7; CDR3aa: CASSISGRAGEQYF; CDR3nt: TGTGCCAGCAGCATTAGCGGGAGAGCGGGTGAGCAGTACTTC
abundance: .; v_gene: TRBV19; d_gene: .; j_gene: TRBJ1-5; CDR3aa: CASSIGGVRSNQPQHF; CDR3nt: TGTGCCAGTAGTATCGGCGGGGTCCGAAGCAATCAGCCCCAGCATTTT
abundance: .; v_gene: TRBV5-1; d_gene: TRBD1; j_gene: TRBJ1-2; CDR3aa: CASSRNQGAGYTF; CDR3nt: TGCGCCAGCAGCCGGAACCAGGGGGCCGGCTACACCTTC
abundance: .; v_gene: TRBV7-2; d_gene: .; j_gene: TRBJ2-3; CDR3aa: CASSAPQRRDTDTQYF; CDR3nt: TGTGCCAGCAGCGCCCCCCAACGGCGGGACACAGATACGCAGTATTTT
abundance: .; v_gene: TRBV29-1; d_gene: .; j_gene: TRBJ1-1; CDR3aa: CSVEDQGREMNTEAFF; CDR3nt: TGCAGCGTTGAAGATCAGGGCAGAGAAATGAACACTGAAGCTTTCTTT
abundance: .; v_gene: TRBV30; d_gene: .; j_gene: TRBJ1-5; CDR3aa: CAWSYGILNQPQHF; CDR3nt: TGTGCCTGGAGTTACGGGATTCTCAATCAGCCCCAGCATTTT
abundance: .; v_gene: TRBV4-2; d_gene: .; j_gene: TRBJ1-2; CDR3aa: CASSRHGGWLGYTF; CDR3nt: TGTGCCAGCAGCCGACACGGAGGTTGGTTGGGCTACACCTTC
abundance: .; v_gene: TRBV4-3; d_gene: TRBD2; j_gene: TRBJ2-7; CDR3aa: CASSQTGLAGEQYF; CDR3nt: TGCGCCAGCAGCCAGACGGGACTAGCGGGGGAGCAGTACTTC